One and the same sample provided the 14 T cell receptor beta chains below, sequenced in a study of blood T cell repertoires in COVID-19. This table comes from immunoSEQ multiplex PCR, and its TCRdb copy is limited to in-frame clones, with some not included. The sample contains around 120,000 clones, about 77% of which appear only once. Input material: peripheral blood. These receptor sequences come from a human donor in a cohort sampled during active COVID-19.

The gene calls are TRBV3-1 (or the pseudogene TRBV3-2) and TRBJ2-5; TRBD2 aligns across 8 bases. V shed 1 base, J shed 1 base, and the junction held 5 bases outside the gene matches. There are 16 residues in the CDR3. CDR1 LGHDT and CDR2 YNNKEL come from the germline V gene (reference sequence). CDR3 protein: CASSQVRGRRQETQYF. CDR3 sequence (DNA): TGTGCCAGCAGCCAAGTCCGCGGGAGGCGCCAAGAGACCCAGTACTTC.

The sample holds a few counts of this clone. The chain combines TRBV7-3 with TRBJ2-2; no reliable D call. The CDR3 consists of 14 residues. The germline V gene has CDR1 SGHTA and CDR2 FQGTGA. V lost 0 bases, J lost 6 bases, and 8 bases lay in between. CDR3 residues: CASSLTGESGELFF. The CDR3 DNA reads as TGTGCCAGCAGCTTAACAGGAGAGTCCGGGGAGCTGTTTTTT.

V is TRBV5-4 and J is TRBJ2-3, with a possible D match to TRBD2 (6 bases). Germline CDR1 and CDR2: SGHNT and YYREEE (reference sequence). Between the trimmed V and J ends, which lost 3 bases and 4 bases, there was a span of 21 bases. The CDR3 has 17 amino acids. The CDR3 region is CASSSNWAGLVADTQYF. The DNA of the CDR3 is TGTGCCAGCAGCTCTAATTGGGCGGGACTCGTCGCAGATACGCAGTATTTT. Drawing the rest from reference TRBV5-4 and TRBJ2-3, the complete variable domain is ETGVTQSPTHLIKTRGQQVTLRCSSQSGHNTVSWYQQALGQGPQFIFQYYREEENGRGNFPPRFSGLQFPNYSSELNVNALELDDSALYLCASSSNWAGLVADTQYFGPGTRLTVL.

The rearrangement uses TRBV7-2 and TRBJ2-5; D is possibly TRBD1 (5 bases). The CDR3 loop spans 13 amino acids. Deletions cut 3 bases from V and 4 bases from J, with 9 bases between. Germline CDR1 reads SGHTA; CDR2 reads FQGNSA. The CDR3 sequence: CASSFRVAETQYF. Written as DNA, the CDR3 is TGTGCCAGCAGCTTCAGGGTTGCAGAGACCCAGTACTTC.

The V and J genes are TRBV28 and TRBJ1-1; a possible D gene is TRBD1 (5 bases). Trimming stripped 7 bases from V and 11 bases from J, with 17 bases between. The CDR3 has 12 amino acids. CDR1 and CDR2 from the germline V gene are MDHEN and SYDVKM. CDR3 sequence reads: CASTGPGGDAFF. As DNA, the CDR3 is TGTGCCAGCACGGGTCCGGGGGGGGACGCTTTCTTT.

The rearrangement uses TRBV29-1 and TRBJ1-2, with D possibly TRBD1 on 5 matching bases. CDR3 length: 12 residues. V lost 6 bases to trimming and J lost 7 bases, with 15 bases between them. Germline CDR1 is SQVTM and CDR2 is ANQGSEA. CDR3 bases: TGCAGCGTCGGGACGGGGGAAGGTGGCTACACCTTC. It is translated as CSVGTGEGGYTF.

This clone was observed a handful of times. The rearrangement joins TRBV7-2 to TRBJ1-6, with 8 bases matching TRBD1. Germline CDR1 SGHTA, CDR2 FQGNSA. This CDR3 has 14 residues. V was pared by 5 bases and J by 9 bases, with 6 bases of the junction left unmatched. The CDR3 is CASSLGQGSSPLHF. CDR3 sequence (DNA): TGTGCCAGCAGCCTCGGACAGGGTTCTTCACCCCTCCACTTT.

A word on this clone: The germline gene is not matched at one end of the junction; a read error may be the cause. The chain has TRBV19 and TRBJ1-2, with 8 bases aligning to TRBD1. The germline CDR1 and CDR2 sequences are LNHDA and SQIVND (reference sequence). The CDR3 has 11 amino acids. CDR3 DNA sequence: TGTGCCAGTAGGGCAGGGGGCCCGCTAGCCTTC. Protein product: CASRAGGPLAF. The full variable domain, in which reference TRBV19 and TRBJ1-2 provide the parts outside the CDR3, is DGGITQSPKYLFRKEGQNVTLSCEQNLNHDAMYWYRQDPGQGLRLIYYSQIVNDFQKGDIAEGYSVSREKKESFPLTVTSAQKNPTAFYLCASRAGGPLAFGSGTRLTVV.

The chain has TRBV30 and TRBJ2-1; tentative D call: TRBD2 (6 bases). The V gene's germline CDR1 is GTSNPN and CDR2 SVGIG (reference sequence). The V and J ends lost 4 bases and 10 bases respectively, with 14 bases between them. This CDR3 spans 12 amino acids. This chain's CDR3 is CAWTGTWAEQFF. Here the CDR3 DNA reads TGTGCCTGGACCGGGACTTGGGCGGAGCAGTTCTTC.

The chain employs TRBV12-5 and TRBJ2-1; unclear D gene. This CDR3 region has 12 residues. Germline V gene data show CDR1 as LGHNT and CDR2 as FRNRAP. V gave up 4 bases and J gave up 4 bases, with 5 bases separating them. The CDR3 spells CASGSRYNEQFF. For the CDR3, the DNA is TGTGCTAGTGGTTCGCGGTACAATGAGCAGTTCTTC.

The V call is TRBV18, the J call TRBJ2-4; weak D call: TRBD1 (6 bases). The V gene's germline CDR1 is KGHSH and CDR2 LQKENI. Trimming stripped 6 bases from V and 11 bases from J, with 17 bases between. The CDR3 consists of 13 residues. In DNA form, the CDR3 reads TGTGCCAGCTCTCACAGGGTAACCCCATTTCAGTACTTC. Translation: CASSHRVTPFQYF.

This chain joins TRBV9 and TRBJ1-4; TRBD1 aligns across 7 bases. V was pared by 4 bases and J by 5 bases, with 5 bases of the junction left unmatched. This CDR3 has 14 amino acids. Germline V gives CDR1 SGDLS, CDR2 YYNGEE. For the CDR3, the DNA is TGTGCCAGCAGCTCCGGGACAGTAAATGAAAAACTGTTTTTT. It codes for CASSSGTVNEKLFF.

The chain is built from TRBV5-1 and TRBJ2-1; D may be TRBD2 (5 bases). Per germline, CDR1 SGHRS and CDR2 YFSETQ. Trimming removed 0 bases at V and 8 bases at J, with 12 bases between. This CDR3 region has 14 residues. DNA of the CDR3: TGCGCCAGCAGCTTGGGGGTAGCGCTCGATGAGCAGTTCTTC. Its protein is CASSLGVALDEQFF.

The chain uses TRBV11-2 and TRBJ1-4, with D possibly being TRBD1 (5 bases). Trimming cost V 6 bases and J 8 bases, with 13 bases left between them. The germline CDR1 and CDR2 sequences are SGHAT and FQNNGV. The CDR3 has 13 amino acids. The CDR3: CASRSLGQEKLFF. CDR3 DNA: TGTGCCAGCAGATCCCTAGGACAAGAAAAACTGTTTTTT.